Below, one T cell receptor beta chain is given with its context. Losses at the gene ends were 2 bases for V and 11 bases for J; bases not matched to a gene: 10. Looked up from germline, CDR1 is SEHNR and CDR2 is FQNEAQ (reference sequence). The CDR3 covers 15 residues. This sample is drawn from a study of blood T cell repertoires in COVID-19. On the study more broadly: Two negative PCRs, clearance, or symptom resolution characterized the recovered Cohort 3 donors. Samples taken during acute and convalescent COVID-19 were collected in the United States, Italy and Spain.

TCRdb's copy holds only in-frame clones and misses some; the assay was immunoSEQ multiplex PCR. The table records roughly 160,000 clones, roughly 85% of them present only once. Participants were aged about 18 to 90 years, lived in about 26 US areas, and enrolled virtually. Membership in each cohort depended on participant-reported clinical history. The sample was PBMCs or T cells enriched from blood (not recorded which). The V gene is TRBV7-9, the J gene TRBJ2-4; 9 nucleotides line up with TRBD1. The receptor was derived from a woman aged 70-85 years in a cohort exposed to, infected with or recovered from COVID-19 (not recorded which). Here the CDR3 reads CASSLRGQGGGLQYF. The DNA for the CDR3 is TGTGCCAGCAGCTTACGGGGACAGGGTGGCGGCCTTCAGTACTTC.